This T cell receptor (beta chain) comes out of a study of spatial heterogeneity in lung cancer. Study-wide background: There were, on average, more than eight raw-read appearances for each unique TCR and UMI combination.

Broader study findings: Expanded tumor TCRs that were ubiquitous appeared in blood more at resection than follow-up.

There are many counts of this clonotype. The antigen is not known. Described time point: sample taken at primary tumor resection. Whole RNA, which was extracted from tumor, nontumor lung tissue or frozen PBMC, was sequenced without any cell sorting. The donors were about 67 patients with non-small cell lung cancer that was early-stage and untreated. A distinct unique molecular identifier was carried by each TCR cDNA molecule. TCRdb called the 5' RACE reads again in MiXCR, with one record for every CDR3 protein. The table has about 82,000 distinct CDR3 sequences, 10% to 15% seen once. CDR3 size: 13 residues. Germline V gene lookup returns CDR1 KGHSH and CDR2 LQKENI. V was trimmed by 2 bases and J by 3 bases, leaving 5 bases between them.

The chain joins TRBV18 to TRBJ1-5; D gene uncertain. The sequencing used PBMCs, collected at surgery. The sequence came from a male donor with early-stage non-small cell lung cancer. CDR3 DNA sequence: TGTGCCAGCTCACCAGTAGACAATCAGCCCCAGCATTTT. Translated, it gives CASSPVDNQPQHF.